The 19 T cell receptor beta chains reported below all come from one sample, sequenced in a study of blood T cell repertoires in COVID-19. Clones were sequenced by immunoSEQ multiplex PCR, and TCRdb holds only the in-frame ones, with some missing. The repertoire consists of about 98,000 clones, with 84% occurring once and the leading ten covering around 10%. The sample was peripheral blood. Receptors originate from a man between 35 and 55 years old with active or convalescent COVID-19.

This rearrangement joins TRBV7-9 to TRBJ2-7; TRBD1 aligns across 11 bases. The CDR3 is 14 amino acids. The germline gives CDR1 SEHNR, CDR2 FQNEAQ (reference sequence). Unmatched junction bases numbered 6, after V lost 5 bases and J lost 6 bases. The CDR3 nucleotides read TGTGCCAGCAGCCCCCGGACAGGGGGCTCCGAGCAGTACTTC. Protein sequence: CASSPRTGGSEQYF.

This chain links TRBV11-2 with TRBJ1-2, with D hard to call. The CDR3 has 14 residues. Germline V CDR1 and CDR2: SGHAT, FQNNGV. The V and J ends lost 1 base and 5 bases respectively, with 11 bases between them. The chain's CDR3 is CASSLARSTYGYTF. CDR3 coding DNA: TGTGCCAGCAGCTTAGCCCGGTCAACTTATGGCTACACCTTC.

V gene TRBV27 combines with J gene TRBJ1-5; D is ambiguous. Deletions cut 7 bases from V and 4 bases from J, with 8 bases between. Germline values: CDR1 MNHEY, CDR2 SMNVEV (reference sequence). This CDR3 region has 12 residues. CDR3 sequence reads: CASMSPNQPQHF. The CDR3 bases are TGTGCCAGCATGAGTCCTAATCAGCCCCAGCATTTT.

The CDR3 DNA sequence: TGTGCCAGCATCGATACGGGACAGCTTAACACCGGGGAGCTGTTTTTT. This encodes CASIDTGQLNTGELFF. The rearrangement joins TRBV11-2 to TRBJ2-2, with 7 bases lining up with TRBD1. Trimming took 7 bases from V and 2 from J; bases not matched to a gene: 10. CDR1 is SGHAT and CDR2 is FQNNGV in the germline V gene. The CDR3 totals 16 residues.

V and J are TRBV6-5 and TRBJ1-2, with 7 nucleotides matching TRBD1. J gave up 7 bases and V 6 bases, and 8 bases lay outside the gene matches. CDR3 length: 13 residues. The V gene's germline CDR1 is MNHEY and CDR2 SVGAGI. CDR3 sequence (DNA): TGTGCCAGCAGCGCCAGGGGGGACATTGGCTACACCTTC. It encodes CASSARGDIGYTF.

This chain links TRBV5-4 with TRBJ2-3, with D hard to call. CDR1 and CDR2 from the germline V gene are SGHNT and YYREEE (reference sequence). The V end lost 3 bases, the J end lost 3 bases, and 2 bases lay between the germline ends. This CDR3 region has 11 residues. CDR3 region: CASSSTDTQYF. The DNA of the CDR3 is TGTGCCAGCAGCTCTACAGATACGCAGTATTTT.

The gene calls are TRBV1 and TRBJ2-7; TRBD2 is the table's D call, not checked against the DNA. TRBV1 is designated a pseudogene. This CDR3 has 19 residues. This chain's CDR3 is CTSSQDLTTLAGGPDEQYF. CDR3 bases: TGCACCAGCAGCCAAGATCTTACGACTCTAGCGGGGGGGCCGGACGAGCAGTACTTC.

This clone has only a few counts. This chain uses TRBV9 with TRBJ1-2; D uncertain. CDR3 length equals 15 residues. V lost 6 bases to trimming and J lost 6 bases, with 21 bases between them. Germline CDR1 and CDR2: SGDLS and YYNGEE. The CDR3 loop is CASTPGAGRFDGYTF. The CDR3 bases are TGTGCCAGCACCCCGGGAGCTGGACGGTTCGATGGCTACACCTTC.

This rearrangement joins TRBV27 to TRBJ2-6; 9 bases are shared with TRBD2. V dropped 5 bases and J dropped 0; count of bases not matched to a gene: 17. This CDR3 region has 21 residues. Germline loops: CDR1 MNHEY, CDR2 SMNVEV (reference sequence). In DNA form, the CDR3 reads TGTGCCAGCAGTCCTGAGGGGACTAGCTTATTGGCAGTCTCTGGGGCCAACGTCCTGACTTTC. It is translated as CASSPEGTSLLAVSGANVLTF.

This chain connects TRBV6-5 to TRBJ1-2; perhaps TRBD1 as D (6 bases). V lost 5 bases and J lost 5, with 18 bases in between. CDR3 length: 15 residues. Germline-derived CDR1 and CDR2 are MNHEY and SVGAGI. In nucleotides, the CDR3 is TGTGCCAGCAGTCGTTCGGGACACCCCGCGTATGGCTACACCTTC. Translated: CASSRSGHPAYGYTF.

This clone appeared once. For the CDR3, the DNA is TGTGCCAGCTCACCACCCTCGAGGTCCGGGGAGCTGTTTTTT. Protein sequence: CASSPPSRSGELFF. The chain links TRBV18 to TRBJ2-2, with D unresolved. The CDR3 is made up of 14 amino acids. CDR1 is KGHSH and CDR2 is LQKENI in the germline V gene. V shed 0 bases and J shed 6 bases, with 8 bases lying between them.

A word on this clone: A junction end diverges from the germline sequence, so it may reflect a read error. The V call is TRBV7-7, the J call TRBJ2-2; 7 bases match TRBD2. The CDR3 consists of 15 residues. In germline, CDR1 is SSHAT, CDR2 FNYEAQ (reference sequence). This chain's CDR3 is CASSPGLVGTGELFF. The CDR3 DNA is TGTGCTAGCAGCCCCGGACTAGTGGGCACCGGGGAGCTGTTTTTT.

The chain employs TRBV6-5 and TRBJ2-7, with D possibly being TRBD1 (6 bases). This CDR3 is built from 13 residues. Trimming removed 10 bases at V and 5 bases at J, with 18 bases between. Germline CDR1 is MNHEY and CDR2 is SVGAGI. The CDR3 DNA is TGTGCCATAGGGACACACATTCGGGACGAGCAGTACTTC. Its protein is CAIGTHIRDEQYF.

The CDR3 DNA reads TGTGCCATCAGTCGAGCGGGGGGGCCCTCGGGAGAGCAGTTCTTC. Encoded protein: CAISRAGGPSGEQFF. The chain is built from TRBV10-3 and TRBJ2-1, with 10 bases fitting TRBD2. CDR3 length: 15 amino acids. Germline V lookup: CDR1 ENHRY, CDR2 SYGVKD. With V trimmed by 5 bases and J by 10 bases, 11 bases remained unmatched.

This chain links TRBV5-1 with TRBJ2-3; weak D call: TRBD1 (6 bases). The germline V and J ends were trimmed by 0 bases and 4 bases, with 9 bases remaining between them. This CDR3 is 14 amino acids long. In germline, CDR1 is SGHRS, CDR2 YFSETQ. The CDR3 reads CASSLARGPDTQYF. In DNA, the CDR3 is TGCGCCAGCAGCTTGGCCAGGGGACCAGATACGCAGTATTTT.

J is TRBJ1-3 and V is TRBV7-2; possible D gene TRBD1, 6 bases. The germline V gene encodes CDR1 SGHTA and CDR2 FQGNSA. V was cut by 4 bases and J by 3 bases, with 13 bases left in between. This CDR3 spans 15 amino acids. CDR3 region: CASSSRQVGGNTIYF. In DNA form, the CDR3 reads TGTGCCAGCAGCTCCCGACAGGTAGGTGGAAACACCATATATTTT.

This clone is a singleton in its sample. The chain recombines TRBV5-4 with TRBJ1-4; D gene ambiguous. Between the trimmed V and J ends, which lost 2 bases and 5 bases, there was a span of 7 bases. Germline CDR1 reads SGHNT; CDR2 reads YYREEE (reference sequence). This CDR3 contains 13 residues. CDR3 nucleotide sequence: TGTGCCAGCAGCTTAATCCTCAATGAAAAACTGTTTTTT. Translating it yields CASSLILNEKLFF. Supplemented by reference TRBV5-4 and TRBJ1-4, the full variable domain reads ETGVTQSPTHLIKTRGQQVTLRCSSQSGHNTVSWYQQALGQGPQFIFQYYREEENGRGNFPPRFSGLQFPNYSSELNVNALELDDSALYLCASSLILNEKLFFGSGTQLSVL.

The rearrangement links TRBV10-3 to TRBJ1-2; 7 bases are shared with TRBD1. This CDR3 is built from 15 residues. V lost 5 bases, J lost 6 bases, and 12 bases stayed unmatched. Germline V gene lookup returns CDR1 ENHRY and CDR2 SYGVKD. CDR3 nucleotides: TGTGCCATCAGTTCGACAGGGAGAGTACAAGATGGCTACACCTTC. Amino acid sequence: CAISSTGRVQDGYTF.

V usage is TRBV19 and J usage is TRBJ1-4; TRBD1 agrees at 7 bases. CDR1 and CDR2 (germline): LNHDA, SQIVND (reference sequence). Trimming removed 6 bases from V and 4 bases from J; junction bases left unmatched: 11. The CDR3 totals 16 residues. The CDR3 loop is CASSSLRDRVNEKLFF. The CDR3 nucleotides read TGTGCCAGTAGCTCGCTCCGGGACAGAGTTAATGAAAAACTGTTTTTT.